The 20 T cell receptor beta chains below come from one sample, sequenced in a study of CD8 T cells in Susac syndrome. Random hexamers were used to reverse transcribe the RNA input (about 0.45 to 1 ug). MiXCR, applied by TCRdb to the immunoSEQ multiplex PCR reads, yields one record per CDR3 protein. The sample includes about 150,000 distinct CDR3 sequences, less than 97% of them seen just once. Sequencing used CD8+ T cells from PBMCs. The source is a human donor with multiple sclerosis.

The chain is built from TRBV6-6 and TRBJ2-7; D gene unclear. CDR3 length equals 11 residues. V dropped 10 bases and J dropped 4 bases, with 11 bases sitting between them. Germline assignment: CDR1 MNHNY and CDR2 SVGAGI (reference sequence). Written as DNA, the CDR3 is TGTGCCACCGCTTGGGGATACGAGCAGTACTTC. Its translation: CATAWGYEQYF.

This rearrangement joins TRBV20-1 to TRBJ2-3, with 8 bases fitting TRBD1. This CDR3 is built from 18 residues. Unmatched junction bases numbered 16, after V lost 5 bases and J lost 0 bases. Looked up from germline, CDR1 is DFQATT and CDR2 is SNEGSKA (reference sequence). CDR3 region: CSALDRDRPTASTDTQYF. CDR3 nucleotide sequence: TGCAGTGCTCTTGACCGGGACAGGCCCACCGCAAGCACAGATACGCAGTATTTT.

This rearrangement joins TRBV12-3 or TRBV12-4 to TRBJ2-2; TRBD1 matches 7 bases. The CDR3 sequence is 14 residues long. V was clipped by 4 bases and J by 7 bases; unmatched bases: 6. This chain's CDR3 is CASSSLTGIGELFF. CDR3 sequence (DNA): TGTGCCAGCAGTTCTTTGACAGGGATCGGGGAGCTGTTTTTT.

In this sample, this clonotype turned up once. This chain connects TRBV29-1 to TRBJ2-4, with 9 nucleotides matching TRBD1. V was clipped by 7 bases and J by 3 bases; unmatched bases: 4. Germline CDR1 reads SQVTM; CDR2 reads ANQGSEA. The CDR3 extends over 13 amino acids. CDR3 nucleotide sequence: TGCAGCGCCCGGGACAGGGACAAAAACATTCAGTACTTC. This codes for CSARDRDKNIQYF.

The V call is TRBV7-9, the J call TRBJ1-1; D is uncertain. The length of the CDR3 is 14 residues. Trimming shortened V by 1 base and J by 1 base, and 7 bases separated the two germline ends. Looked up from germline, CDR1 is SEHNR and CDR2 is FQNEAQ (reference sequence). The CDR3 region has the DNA TGTGCCAGCAGCTTAGTTCTCGGGAACACTGAAGCTTTCTTT. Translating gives CASSLVLGNTEAFF.

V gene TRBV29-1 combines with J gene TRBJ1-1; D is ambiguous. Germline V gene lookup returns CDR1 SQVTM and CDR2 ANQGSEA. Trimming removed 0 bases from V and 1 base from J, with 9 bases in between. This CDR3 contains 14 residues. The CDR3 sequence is CSVEDYRSNTEAFF. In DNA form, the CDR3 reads TGCAGCGTTGAAGATTACAGATCGAACACTGAAGCTTTCTTT. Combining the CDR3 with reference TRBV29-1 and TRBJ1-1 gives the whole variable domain SAVISQKPSRDICQRGTSLTIQCQVDSQVTMMFWYRQQPGQSLTLIATANQGSEATYESGFVIDKFPISRPNLTFSTLTVSNMSPEDSSIYLCSVEDYRSNTEAFFGQGTRLTVV.

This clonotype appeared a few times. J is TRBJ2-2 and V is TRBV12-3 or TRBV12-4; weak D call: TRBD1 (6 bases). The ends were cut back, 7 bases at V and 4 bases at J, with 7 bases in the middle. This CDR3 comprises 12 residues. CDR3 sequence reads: CASIGGTGELFF. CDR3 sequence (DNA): TGTGCCAGCATAGGGGGCACCGGGGAGCTGTTTTTT.

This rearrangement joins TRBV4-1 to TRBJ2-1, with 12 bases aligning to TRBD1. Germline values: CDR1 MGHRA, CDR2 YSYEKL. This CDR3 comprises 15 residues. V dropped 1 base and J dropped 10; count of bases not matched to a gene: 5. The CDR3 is CASSQVGQGAPEQFF. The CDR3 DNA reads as TGCGCCAGCAGCCAAGTGGGACAGGGGGCTCCCGAGCAGTTCTTC.

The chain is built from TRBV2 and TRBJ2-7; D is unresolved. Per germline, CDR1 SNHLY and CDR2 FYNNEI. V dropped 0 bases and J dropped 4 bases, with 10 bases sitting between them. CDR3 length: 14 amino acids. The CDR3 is CASSEAGTRYEQYV. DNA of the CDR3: TGTGCCAGCAGTGAAGCGGGAACCCGATACGAGCAGTACGTC.

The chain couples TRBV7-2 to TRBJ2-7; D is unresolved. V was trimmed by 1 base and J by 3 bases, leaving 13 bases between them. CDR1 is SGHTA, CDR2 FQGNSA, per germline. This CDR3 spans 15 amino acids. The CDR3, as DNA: TGTGCCAGCAGCTTAGGCCCCGAAGGGCTCTACGAGCAGTACGTC. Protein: CASSLGPEGLYEQYV.

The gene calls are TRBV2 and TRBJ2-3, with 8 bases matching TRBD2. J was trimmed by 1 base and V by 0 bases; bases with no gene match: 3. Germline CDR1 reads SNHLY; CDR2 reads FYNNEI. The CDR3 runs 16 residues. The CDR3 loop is CASSEAGLGGTDTQYF. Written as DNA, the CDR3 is TGTGCCAGCAGTGAAGCGGGACTAGGCGGCACAGATACGCAGTATTTT.

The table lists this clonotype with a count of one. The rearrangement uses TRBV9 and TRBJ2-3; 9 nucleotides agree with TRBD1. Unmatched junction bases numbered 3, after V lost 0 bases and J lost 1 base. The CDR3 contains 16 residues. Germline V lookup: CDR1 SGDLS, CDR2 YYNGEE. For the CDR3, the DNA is TGTGCCAGCAGCGTAGAGGACAGGGGCCGCACAGATACGCAGTATTTT. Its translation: CASSVEDRGRTDTQYF.

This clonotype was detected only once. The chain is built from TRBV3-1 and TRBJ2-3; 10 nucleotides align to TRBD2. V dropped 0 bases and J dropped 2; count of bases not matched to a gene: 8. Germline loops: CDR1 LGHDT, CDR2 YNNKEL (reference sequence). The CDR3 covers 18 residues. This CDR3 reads CASSQDSLAGADTDTQYF. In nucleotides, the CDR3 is TGTGCCAGCAGCCAAGATTCCCTAGCGGGGGCCGACACAGATACGCAGTATTTT.

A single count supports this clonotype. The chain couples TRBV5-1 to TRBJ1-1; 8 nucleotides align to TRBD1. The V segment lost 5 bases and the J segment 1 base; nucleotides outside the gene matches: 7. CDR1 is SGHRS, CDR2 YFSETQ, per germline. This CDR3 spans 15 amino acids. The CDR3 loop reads CASRDAGTGNTEAFF. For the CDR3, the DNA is TGCGCCAGCAGGGATGCCGGGACAGGGAACACTGAAGCTTTCTTT.

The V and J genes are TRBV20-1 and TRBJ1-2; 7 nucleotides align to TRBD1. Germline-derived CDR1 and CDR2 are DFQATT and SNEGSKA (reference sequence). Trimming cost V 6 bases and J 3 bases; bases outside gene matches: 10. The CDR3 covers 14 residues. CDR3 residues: CSAGGGGAYYGYTF. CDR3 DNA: TGCAGTGCAGGTGGAGGGGGCGCCTACTATGGCTACACCTTC.

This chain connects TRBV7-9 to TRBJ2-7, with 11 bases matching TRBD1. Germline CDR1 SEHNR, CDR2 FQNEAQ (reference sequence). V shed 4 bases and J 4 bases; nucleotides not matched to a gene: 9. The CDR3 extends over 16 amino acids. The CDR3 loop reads CASSWDRDRGIYEQYF. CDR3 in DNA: TGTGCCAGCAGCTGGGACCGGGACAGGGGGATTTACGAGCAGTACTTC.

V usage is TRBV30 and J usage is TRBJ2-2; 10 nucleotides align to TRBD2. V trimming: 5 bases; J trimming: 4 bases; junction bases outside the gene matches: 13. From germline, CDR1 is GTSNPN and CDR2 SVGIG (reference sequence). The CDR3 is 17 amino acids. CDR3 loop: CAWLSPLAGVTTGELFF. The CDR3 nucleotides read TGTGCCTGGCTATCCCCCCTAGCGGGGGTTACCACCGGGGAGCTGTTTTTT. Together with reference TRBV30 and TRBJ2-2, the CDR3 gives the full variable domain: SQTIHQWPATLVQPVGSPLSLECTVEGTSNPNLYWYRQAAGRGLQLLFYSVGIGQISSEVPQNLSASRPQDRQFILSSKKLLLSDSGFYLCAWLSPLAGVTTGELFFGEGSRLTVL.

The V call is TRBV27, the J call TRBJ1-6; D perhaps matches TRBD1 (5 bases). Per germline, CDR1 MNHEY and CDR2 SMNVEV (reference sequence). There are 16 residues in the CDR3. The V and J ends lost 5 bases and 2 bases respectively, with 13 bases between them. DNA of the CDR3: TGTGCCAGCAGTCCGCCGGACACTACCTATAATTCACCCCTCCACTTT. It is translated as CASSPPDTTYNSPLHF.

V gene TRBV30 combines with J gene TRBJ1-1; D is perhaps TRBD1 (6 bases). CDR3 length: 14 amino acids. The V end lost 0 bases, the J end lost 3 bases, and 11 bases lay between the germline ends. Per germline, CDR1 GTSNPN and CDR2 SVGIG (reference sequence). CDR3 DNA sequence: TGTGCCTGGAGTGTAGGGGGTAAGGACACTGAAGCTTTCTTT. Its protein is CAWSVGGKDTEAFF.

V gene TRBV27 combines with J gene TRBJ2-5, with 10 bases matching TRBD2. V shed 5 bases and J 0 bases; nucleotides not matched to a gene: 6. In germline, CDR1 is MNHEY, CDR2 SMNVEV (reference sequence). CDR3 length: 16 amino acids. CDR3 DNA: TGTGCCAGCAGTGAGCTAGCGGGGGAGGACCAAGAGACCCAGTACTTC. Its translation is CASSELAGEDQETQYF.